The 18 T cell receptor beta chains in this list originate from one sample, sequenced in a study of identical twins. TCRdb recomputed calls from the 5' RACE reads with MiXCR, one row per CDR3 protein. The table has 500,000 to 550,000 distinct CDR3 sequences, roughly a fifth seen once. This sample was also put to use in a study of T cells expressing NK-cell markers.

Sequencing was done on a sample of CD4+ T cells sorted from blood. Receptors were obtained from a woman under 30 in good health.

In its sample, this clonotype was seen many times. DNA of the CDR3: TGTGCCAGCAGCTTACTCCGGGACAGTCGAGCCTACACCTTC. It is translated as CASSLLRDSRAYTF. The rearrangement uses TRBV7-2 and TRBJ1-2; 7 bases map to TRBD1. From germline, CDR1 is SGHTA and CDR2 FQGNSA. The CDR3 sequence is 14 residues long. J lost 10 bases, V lost 2 bases, and 10 bases had no gene match.

This clonotype was observed a handful of times. V and J are TRBV7-3 and TRBJ1-1; no reliable D call. CDR3 length: 15 amino acids. Trimming cost V 6 bases and J 0 bases, with 14 bases left between them. CDR1 is SGHTA, CDR2 FQGTGA, per germline. CDR3 in amino acids: CASSSYGGMNTEAFF. For the CDR3, the DNA is TGTGCCAGCAGTTCCTACGGTGGGATGAACACTGAAGCTTTCTTT.

The V gene is TRBV9, the J gene TRBJ2-3; D unclear. Germline values: CDR1 SGDLS, CDR2 YYNGEE. This CDR3 is 15 amino acids long. Trimming pared 0 bases from V and 2 bases from J, leaving 10 bases between. The CDR3 DNA reads TGTGCCAGCAGCGTAGCTCCGCTGTTCACAGATACGCAGTATTTT. Translated: CASSVAPLFTDTQYF.

This clonotype was counted once. The chain recombines TRBV24-1 with TRBJ2-3; 7 positions match TRBD1. The CDR3 consists of 16 residues. CDR1 is KGHDR, CDR2 SFDVKD, per germline. The ends lost 8 bases at V and 3 bases at J; junction bases unmatched: 13. This chain's CDR3 is CATTAGKGAYTDTQYF. CDR3 DNA sequence: TGTGCCACCACCGCCGGGAAGGGGGCTTATACAGATACGCAGTATTTT.

The table lists this clonotype with a few counts. V gene TRBV20-1 combines with J gene TRBJ2-3; 9 bases are shared with TRBD2. Germline CDR1 is DFQATT and CDR2 is SNEGSKA (reference sequence). CDR3 length equals 14 residues. The V segment lost 5 bases and the J segment 4 bases; nucleotides outside the gene matches: 7. In DNA, the CDR3 is TGCAGTGCTGGCGGGAGGGCGGGTCCAGATACGCAGTATTTT. It specifies CSAGGRAGPDTQYF.

This chain joins TRBV4-3 and TRBJ2-2; unclear D gene. Germline-derived CDR1 and CDR2 are LGHNA and YSLEER. The CDR3 sequence is 15 residues long. The V gene lost 0 bases and the J gene lost 5 bases, with 10 bases spanning the gap. The CDR3 loop reads CASSQDVWGTGELFF. In DNA, the CDR3 is TGCGCCAGCAGCCAAGATGTGTGGGGAACCGGGGAGCTGTTTTTT.

The chain employs TRBV5-1 and TRBJ1-1; D gene unclear. CDR3 length: 15 amino acids. Per the germline V gene, CDR1 is SGHRS and CDR2 is YFSETQ. V was pared by 7 bases and J by 3 bases, with 19 bases between. The CDR3 sequence: CASSLGSAAHTEAFF. CDR3 sequence (DNA): TGCGCCAGCTCCCTTGGGAGTGCGGCCCACACTGAAGCTTTCTTT.

V and J are TRBV5-1 and TRBJ2-1, with TRBD1 as a possible D gene (5 bases). The CDR3 covers 14 residues. The ends were cut back, 4 bases at V and 9 bases at J, with 17 bases in the middle. CDR1 and CDR2 (germline): SGHRS, YFSETQ. The CDR3, as DNA: TGCGCCAGCAGCCCAACGAGCCTAAGGGGTGAGCAGTTCTTC. Residues: CASSPTSLRGEQFF.

The genes are TRBV2 and TRBJ1-4; 7 positions match TRBD1. The CDR3 sequence is 13 residues long. CDR1 is SNHLY and CDR2 is FYNNEI in the germline V gene. V gave up 8 bases and J gave up 8 bases; unmatched junction bases: 8. The CDR3 DNA reads TGTGCCAGCGGGGCCAGGGGGGGAGAAAAACTGTTTTTT. Protein sequence: CASGARGGEKLFF.

This chain connects TRBV5-1 to TRBJ2-2; no clear D. The V gene lost 3 bases and the J gene lost 5 bases, with 8 bases spanning the gap. The CDR3 totals 13 residues. Looked up from germline, CDR1 is SGHRS and CDR2 is YFSETQ. In DNA, the CDR3 is TGCGCCAGCAGCTCAGTGGGGACCGGGGAGCTGTTTTTT. Its translation is CASSSVGTGELFF.

The gene calls are TRBV3-1 and TRBJ2-1; D may be TRBD1 (5 bases). This CDR3 contains 15 residues. The V gene's germline CDR1 is LGHDT and CDR2 YNNKEL (reference sequence). The germline V and J ends were trimmed by 8 bases and 1 base, with 15 bases remaining between them. The CDR3 is CASGWGSSSYNEQFF. In DNA form, the CDR3 reads TGTGCCAGCGGTTGGGGCTCTAGTTCCTACAATGAGCAGTTCTTC.

This clonotype was counted between two and nine times. The chain has TRBV24-1 and TRBJ2-2, with TRBD2 identical over 14 bases. J lost 7 bases, V lost 4 bases, and 4 bases had no gene match. The CDR3 consists of 16 residues. Germline loops: CDR1 KGHDR, CDR2 SFDVKD. In DNA, the CDR3 is TGTGCCACCAGTGAACATGGGACTAGCGGGGGCGGGGAGCTGTTTTTT. Translation: CATSEHGTSGGGELFF.

This clonotype was seen at least ten times. This rearrangement joins TRBV29-1 to TRBJ2-5, with TRBD2 as a possible D gene (5 bases). Trimming pared 3 bases from V and 5 bases from J, leaving 10 bases between. This CDR3 is built from 12 residues. CDR1 SQVTM and CDR2 ANQGSEA come from the germline V gene. The CDR3 DNA is TGCAGCGTTGACCCCGGGGTGGAGACCCAGTACTTC. Translation gives CSVDPGVETQYF.

The sample holds a few counts of this clonotype. The chain has TRBV12-3 or TRBV12-4 and TRBJ2-3; 9 bases are a match to TRBD2. Trimming at V came to 6 bases and at J to 1 base, leaving 5 bases not matched to a gene. The CDR3 loop spans 15 amino acids. The CDR3, as DNA: TGTGCCAGCAGCTCCGCGGGGGGGCGCACAGATACGCAGTATTTT. The encoded protein is CASSSAGGRTDTQYF.

The V gene is TRBV20-1, the J gene TRBJ1-1; 7 nucleotides agree with TRBD1. Per the germline V gene, CDR1 is DFQATT and CDR2 is SNEGSKA (reference sequence). CDR3 size: 15 residues. The ends lost 1 base at V and 5 bases at J; junction bases unmatched: 10. CDR3 region: CSARGTGRGWTEAFF. CDR3 DNA: TGCAGTGCTAGAGGGACAGGCCGTGGGTGGACTGAAGCTTTCTTT.

The chain is built from TRBV29-1 and TRBJ2-1, with a possible D match to TRBD1 (6 bases). The V gene's germline CDR1 is SQVTM and CDR2 ANQGSEA. This CDR3 contains 13 residues. V was clipped by 4 bases and J by 9 bases, with 16 bases between them. The CDR3 bases are TGCAGCGTTGTGAGGTCCACAGGGACTGAGCAGTTCTTC. Translation gives CSVVRSTGTEQFF.

This clonotype has just a few counts. The chain recombines TRBV28 with TRBJ1-5; D is undetermined. Trimming removed 5 bases from V and 1 base from J, with 12 bases in between. CDR1 and CDR2 from the germline V gene are MDHEN and SYDVKM. The CDR3 spans 15 residues. CDR3 sequence (DNA): TGTGCCAGCAGTCCTAGGACGGGGAGCAATCAGCCCCAGCATTTT. It encodes CASSPRTGSNQPQHF.

This clonotype was detected only a few times. The V and J genes are TRBV5-6 and TRBJ2-7; 7 nucleotides agree with TRBD1. Looked up from germline, CDR1 is SGHDT and CDR2 is YYEEEE. CDR3 size: 12 residues. J gave up 7 bases and V 4 bases, and 5 bases lay outside the gene matches. This CDR3 reads CASSVTGAEQYF. In nucleotides, the CDR3 is TGTGCCAGCAGCGTAACAGGGGCTGAGCAGTACTTC.